This paragraph covers one T cell receptor beta chain sequence. The data stem from a study of OX40 agonist ivuxolimab in advanced cancers. Looking at the study overall: Two patients with cutaneous melanoma and one with hepatocellular carcinoma, three in total, showed partial responses.

The CDR3 is 15 amino acids. Germline lookup yields CDR1 LNHDA and CDR2 SQIVND (reference sequence). V lost 3 bases to trimming and J lost 6 bases; unmatched junction nucleotides: 6. TCRdb's table, derived via immunoSEQ multiplex PCR, lists solely in-frame clones and lacks some. The repertoire holds about 59,000 clones, roughly 86% seen once, with 5% to 5.5% in the top ten. The gene calls are TRBV19 and TRBJ1-5; 9 positions agree with TRBD1. This TCR came from an adult with an advanced solid tumor such as melanoma, head and neck, liver or kidney cancer. This sample comprised CD4+ or CD8+ T cells sorted from blood, obtained in a trial of the OX40 agonist ivuxolimab. CDR3 region: CASSIRTGVSQPQHF. Written as DNA, the CDR3 is TGTGCCAGTAGTATCCGGACAGGGGTCTCTCAGCCCCAGCATTTT.